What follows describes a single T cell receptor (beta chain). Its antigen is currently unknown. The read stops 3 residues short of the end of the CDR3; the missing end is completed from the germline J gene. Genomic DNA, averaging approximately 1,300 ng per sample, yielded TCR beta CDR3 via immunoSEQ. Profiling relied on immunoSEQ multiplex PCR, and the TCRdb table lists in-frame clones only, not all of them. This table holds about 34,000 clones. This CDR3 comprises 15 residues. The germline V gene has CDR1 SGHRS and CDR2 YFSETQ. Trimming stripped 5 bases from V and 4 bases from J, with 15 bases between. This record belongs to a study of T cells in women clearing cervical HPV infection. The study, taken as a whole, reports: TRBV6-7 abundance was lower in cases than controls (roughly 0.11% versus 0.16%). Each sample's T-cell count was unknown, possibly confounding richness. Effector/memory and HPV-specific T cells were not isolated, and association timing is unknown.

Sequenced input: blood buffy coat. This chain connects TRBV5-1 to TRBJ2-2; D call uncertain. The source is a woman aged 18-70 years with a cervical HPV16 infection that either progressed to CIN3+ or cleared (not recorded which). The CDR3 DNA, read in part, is TGCGCCAGCAGTGAGCTGGCTTCGGGCACCGGGGAG. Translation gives CASSELASGTGE. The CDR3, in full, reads CASSELASGTGELFF.